Given below is one TCR beta chain in context. This sample was included in a study of cytomegalovirus exposure and HLA in healthy donors. The CDR3 extends over 13 amino acids. Germline V gene lookup returns CDR1 LNHDA and CDR2 SQIVND (reference sequence). Trimming took 10 bases from V and 6 from J, leaving 16 bases between them. TCRdb's table, derived via immunoSEQ multiplex PCR, lists solely in-frame clones and lacks some. Of approximately 150,000 clones listed, approximately 88% are singletons. A roughly 120-subject validation cohort, separate from the 666-subject first cohort, supplied the donors. The sequenced material came from PBMCs. The source of this sequence is a man younger than 30 in good health and CMV-seropositive. This chain links TRBV19 with TRBJ1-5; no definite D call. The CDR3 protein is CATQRWEGQPQHF. CDR3 DNA sequence: TGTGCCACTCAGAGGTGGGAGGGTCAGCCCCAGCATTTT.